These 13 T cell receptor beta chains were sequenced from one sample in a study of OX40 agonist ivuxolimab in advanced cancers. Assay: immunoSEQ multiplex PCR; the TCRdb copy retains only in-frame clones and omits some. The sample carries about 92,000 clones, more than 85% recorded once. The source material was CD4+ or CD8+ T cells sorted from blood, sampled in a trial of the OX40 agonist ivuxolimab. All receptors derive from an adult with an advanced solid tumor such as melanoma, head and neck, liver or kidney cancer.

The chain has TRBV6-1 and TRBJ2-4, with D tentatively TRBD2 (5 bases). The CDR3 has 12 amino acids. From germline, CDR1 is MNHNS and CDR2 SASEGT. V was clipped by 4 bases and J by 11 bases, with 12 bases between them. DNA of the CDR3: TGTGCCAGCAGTGGCCGATTGGACTTTCAGTACTTC. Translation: CASSGRLDFQYF.

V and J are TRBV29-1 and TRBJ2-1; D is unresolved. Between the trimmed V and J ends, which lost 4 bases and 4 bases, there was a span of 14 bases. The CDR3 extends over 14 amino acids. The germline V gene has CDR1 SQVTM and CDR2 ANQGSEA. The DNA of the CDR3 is TGCAGCGTTGGCAGGACGGTCAGTTACAATGAGCAGTTCTTC. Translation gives CSVGRTVSYNEQFF.

CDR3 nucleotides: TGTGCCAGTAGAGAGGGACAGAACATGAACACTGAAGCTTTCTTT. This gives the protein CASREGQNMNTEAFF. V is TRBV19 and J is TRBJ1-1; 7 bases are a match to TRBD1. Germline-derived CDR1 and CDR2 are LNHDA and SQIVND (reference sequence). The CDR3 sequence is 15 residues long. V was clipped by 6 bases and J by 0 bases; unmatched bases: 7.

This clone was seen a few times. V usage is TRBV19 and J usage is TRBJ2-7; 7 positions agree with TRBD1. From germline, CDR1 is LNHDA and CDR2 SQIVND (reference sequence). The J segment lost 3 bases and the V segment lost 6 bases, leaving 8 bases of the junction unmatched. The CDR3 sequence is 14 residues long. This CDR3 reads CASSLQGQSYEQYF. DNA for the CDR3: TGTGCCAGTAGCTTACAGGGACAGAGCTACGAGCAGTACTTC.

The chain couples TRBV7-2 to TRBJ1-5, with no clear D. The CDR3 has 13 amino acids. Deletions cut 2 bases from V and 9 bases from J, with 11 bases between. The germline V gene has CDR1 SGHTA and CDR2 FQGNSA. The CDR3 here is CASSLTPRRPQHF. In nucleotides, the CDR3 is TGTGCCAGCAGCTTAACTCCAAGAAGGCCCCAGCATTTT.

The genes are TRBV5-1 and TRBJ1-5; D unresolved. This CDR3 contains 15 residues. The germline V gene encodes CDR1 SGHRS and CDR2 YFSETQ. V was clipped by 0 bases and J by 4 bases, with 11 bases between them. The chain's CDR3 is CASSLGGTENQPQHF. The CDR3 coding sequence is TGCGCCAGCAGCTTGGGCGGAACAGAAAATCAGCCCCAGCATTTT.

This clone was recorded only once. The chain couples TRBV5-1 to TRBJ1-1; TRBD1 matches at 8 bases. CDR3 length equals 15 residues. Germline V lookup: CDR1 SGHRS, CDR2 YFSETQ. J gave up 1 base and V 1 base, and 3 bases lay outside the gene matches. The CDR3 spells CASSLTGGPNTEAFF. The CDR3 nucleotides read TGCGCCAGCAGCTTGACAGGGGGGCCGAACACTGAAGCTTTCTTT.

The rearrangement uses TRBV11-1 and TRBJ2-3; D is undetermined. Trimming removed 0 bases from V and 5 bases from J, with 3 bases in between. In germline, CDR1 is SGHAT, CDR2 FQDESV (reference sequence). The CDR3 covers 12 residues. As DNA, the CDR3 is TGTGCCAGCAGCTTAGCGGGAGATACGCAGTATTTT. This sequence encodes CASSLAGDTQYF. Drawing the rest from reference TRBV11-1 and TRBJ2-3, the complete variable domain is EAEVAQSPRYKITEKSQAVAFWCDPISGHATLYWYRQILGQGPELLVQFQDESVVDDSQLPKDRFSAERLKGVDSTLKIQPAELGDSAMYLCASSLAGDTQYFGPGTRLTVL.

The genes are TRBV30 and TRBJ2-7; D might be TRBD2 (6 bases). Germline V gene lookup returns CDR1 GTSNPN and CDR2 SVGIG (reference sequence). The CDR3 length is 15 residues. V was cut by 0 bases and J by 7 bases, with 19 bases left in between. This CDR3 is CAWSVKSGVMDEQYF. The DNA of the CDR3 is TGTGCCTGGAGTGTAAAGTCGGGAGTAATGGATGAGCAGTACTTC. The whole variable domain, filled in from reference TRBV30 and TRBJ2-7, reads SQTIHQWPATLVQPVGSPLSLECTVEGTSNPNLYWYRQAAGRGLQLLFYSVGIGQISSEVPQNLSASRPQDRQFILSSKKLLLSDSGFYLCAWSVKSGVMDEQYFGPGTRLTVT.

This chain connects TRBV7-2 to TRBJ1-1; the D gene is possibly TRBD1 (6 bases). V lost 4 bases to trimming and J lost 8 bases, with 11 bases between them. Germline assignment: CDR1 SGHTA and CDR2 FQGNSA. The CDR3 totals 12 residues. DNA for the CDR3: TGTGCCAGCAGCTCTCAGGGGTTAGAAGCTTTCTTT. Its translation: CASSSQGLEAFF.

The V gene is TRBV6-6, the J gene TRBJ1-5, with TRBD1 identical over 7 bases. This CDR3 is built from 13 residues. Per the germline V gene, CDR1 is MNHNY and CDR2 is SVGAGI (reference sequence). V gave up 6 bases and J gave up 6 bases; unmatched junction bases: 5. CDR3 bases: TGTGCCAGCAGCAATACAGGGGCTCAGCCCCAGCATTTT. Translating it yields CASSNTGAQPQHF.

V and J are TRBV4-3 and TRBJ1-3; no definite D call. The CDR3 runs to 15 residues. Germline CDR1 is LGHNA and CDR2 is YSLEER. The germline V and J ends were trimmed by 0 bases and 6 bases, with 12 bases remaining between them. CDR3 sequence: CASSQDPGGSNTIYF. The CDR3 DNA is TGCGCCAGCAGCCAAGATCCGGGAGGCTCAAACACCATATATTTT.

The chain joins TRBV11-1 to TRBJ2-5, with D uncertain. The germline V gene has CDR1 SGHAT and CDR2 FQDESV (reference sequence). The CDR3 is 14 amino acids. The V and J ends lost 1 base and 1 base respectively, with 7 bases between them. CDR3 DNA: TGTGCCAGCAGCTTAGAGGCAGTCCAAGAGACCCAGTACTTC. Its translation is CASSLEAVQETQYF.